One sample yielded the 18 T cell receptor beta chains listed below, sequenced in a study of blood T cell repertoires in COVID-19. Using immunoSEQ multiplex PCR, the repertoire was profiled, and TCRdb retains in-frame clones only, with some absent. Here the sample spans around 300,000 clones, 80% to 90% being singletons. Sequences were obtained from PBMCs or T cells enriched from blood (not recorded which). The receptors come from a young man who had recovered from COVID-19.

The chain recombines TRBV19 with TRBJ1-5, with a weak D call TRBD1 (5 bases). Germline V gene lookup returns CDR1 LNHDA and CDR2 SQIVND (reference sequence). V shed 0 bases and J shed 6 bases, with 12 bases lying between them. CDR3 length equals 15 residues. CDR3 amino acids: CASSIEAGMGQPQHF. CDR3 nucleotide sequence: TGTGCCAGTAGTATAGAGGCAGGGATGGGTCAGCCCCAGCATTTT. Full variable domain (remainder filled in from reference TRBV19 and TRBJ1-5): DGGITQSPKYLFRKEGQNVTLSCEQNLNHDAMYWYRQDPGQGLRLIYYSQIVNDFQKGDIAEGYSVSREKKESFPLTVTSAQKNPTAFYLCASSIEAGMGQPQHFGDGTRLSIL.

This sequence joins TRBV28 and TRBJ2-7, with 9 positions matching TRBD1. Germline trimming cut 6 bases from V and 4 bases from J; bases unmatched to any gene: 13. The germline V gene has CDR1 MDHEN and CDR2 SYDVKM. The length of the CDR3 is 16 residues. The CDR3 coding sequence is TGTGCCAGCAGCTCTTCAATCCGGGACAGGGTTTACGAGCAGTACTTC. Translated, it gives CASSSSIRDRVYEQYF.

V is TRBV20-1 and J is TRBJ1-2; the D is unclear. The CDR3 sequence is 10 residues long. CDR1 is DFQATT and CDR2 is SNEGSKA in the germline V gene (reference sequence). The CDR3 region has the DNA TGCGGACTCCCGTCCTATGGCTACACCTTC. Its protein product is CGLPSYGYTF.

The V call is TRBV7-9, the J call TRBJ1-2, with 7 positions matching TRBD1. This CDR3 contains 15 residues. V lost 7 bases to trimming and J lost 7 bases; unmatched junction nucleotides: 15. Looked up from germline, CDR1 is SEHNR and CDR2 is FQNEAQ (reference sequence). This CDR3 reads CASIGPRQGGTGYTF. The CDR3 bases are TGTGCCAGCATAGGGCCGCGACAGGGCGGTACTGGCTACACCTTC.

V and J are TRBV5-1 and TRBJ1-4; maybe TRBD1 (5 bases). The CDR3 runs 14 residues. Trimming pared 4 bases from V and 5 bases from J, leaving 12 bases between. Germline values: CDR1 SGHRS, CDR2 YFSETQ. The CDR3 reads CASSRGGGNEKLFF. CDR3 nucleotide sequence: TGCGCCAGCAGCCGAGGCGGGGGGAATGAAAAACTGTTTTTT.

V and J are TRBV9 and TRBJ1-6; D perhaps matches TRBD1 (5 bases). V lost 5 bases and J lost 0, with 6 bases in between. The CDR3 has 14 amino acids. Germline CDR1 SGDLS, CDR2 YYNGEE. The CDR3 DNA reads as TGTGCCAGCAGGGGGGGCTCCTATAATTCACCCCTCCACTTT. It encodes CASRGGSYNSPLHF.

The chain is built from TRBV19 and TRBJ2-3, with 9 bases matching TRBD1. CDR3 size: 14 residues. CDR1 is LNHDA, CDR2 SQIVND, per germline (reference sequence). V lost 6 bases to trimming and J lost 0 bases; unmatched junction nucleotides: 1. CDR3 loop: CASRDRGSTDTQYF. In nucleotides, the CDR3 is TGTGCCAGTAGAGACAGGGGGAGCACAGATACGCAGTATTTT. The entire variable domain, with the rest obtained from reference TRBV19 and TRBJ2-3, is as follows: DGGITQSPKYLFRKEGQNVTLSCEQNLNHDAMYWYRQDPGQGLRLIYYSQIVNDFQKGDIAEGYSVSREKKESFPLTVTSAQKNPTAFYLCASRDRGSTDTQYFGPGTRLTVL.

The table lists this clone with a count of one. The J gene is TRBJ1-2, the V gene TRBV6-4; perhaps TRBD1 as D (6 bases). From germline, CDR1 is MRHNA and CDR2 SNTAGT. The CDR3 is 14 residues long. Between the trimmed V and J ends, which lost 0 bases and 7 bases, there was a span of 12 bases. The CDR3 protein is CASSDSRGYGGYTF. Written as DNA, the CDR3 is TGTGCCAGCAGTGACTCCAGGGGCTACGGTGGCTACACCTTC.

J is TRBJ1-1 and V is TRBV28; maybe TRBD1 (6 bases). CDR3 length: 17 amino acids. The V end lost 6 bases, the J end lost 0 bases, and 20 bases lay between the germline ends. CDR1 and CDR2 (germline): MDHEN, SYDVKM. The CDR3 here is CASSQPSDSPMNTEAFF. DNA of the CDR3: TGTGCCAGCAGCCAACCCTCGGACAGCCCCATGAACACTGAAGCTTTCTTT.

This clone was seen once. This sequence joins TRBV29-1 and TRBJ2-1; 10 bases are a match to TRBD1. Germline loops: CDR1 SQVTM, CDR2 ANQGSEA. The CDR3 has 13 amino acids. Unmatched junction bases numbered 10, after V lost 7 bases and J lost 10 bases. CDR3 DNA sequence: TGCAGCGCTAAGGGGGACAGGGGATGGGAGCAGTTCTTC. This translates into CSAKGDRGWEQFF.

Note on this clone: Other DNA sequences within the sample encode an identical CDR3. CDR3 coding DNA: TGTGCCAGTAGTCCGGGACAGCAAGAGACCCAGTACTTC. Protein: CASSPGQQETQYF. This chain joins TRBV19 and TRBJ2-5, with 7 bases matching TRBD1. The CDR3 is 13 residues long. V lost 5 bases and J lost 2; bases outside the gene matches: 2. The V gene's germline CDR1 is LNHDA and CDR2 SQIVND (reference sequence).

This chain uses TRBV13 with TRBJ1-1; 7 bases are shared with TRBD1. With 5 bases clipped from V and 4 bases from J, the junction kept 7 bases outside the gene matches. CDR3 size: 14 residues. The germline V gene encodes CDR1 PRHDT and CDR2 FYEKMQ (reference sequence). The CDR3 coding sequence is TGTGCCAGCAGCCCACCAAACAGGGGCACTGAAGCTTTCTTT. Its translation is CASSPPNRGTEAFF.

The genes are TRBV3-1 (or the pseudogene TRBV3-2) and TRBJ2-5, with TRBD2 matching 8 bases. The length of the CDR3 is 16 residues. Unmatched junction bases numbered 8, after V lost 4 bases and J lost 1 base. Germline-derived CDR1 and CDR2 are LGHDT and YNNKEL (reference sequence). The CDR3 protein is CASSRGSAGVQETQYF. CDR3 bases: TGTGCCAGCAGCCGGGGTTCAGCGGGGGTCCAAGAGACCCAGTACTTC.

V usage is TRBV19 and J usage is TRBJ1-3; D is perhaps TRBD1 (5 bases). Germline V gene lookup returns CDR1 LNHDA and CDR2 SQIVND (reference sequence). This CDR3 comprises 14 residues. V was clipped by 5 bases and J by 9 bases, with 17 bases between them. This CDR3 reads CASSLQGRQGTIYF. CDR3 nucleotides: TGTGCCAGTAGTCTCCAAGGACGGCAGGGCACCATATATTTT.

The chain joins TRBV6-5 to TRBJ2-7; 8 positions match TRBD1. CDR3 length: 14 residues. J was trimmed by 7 bases and V by 8 bases; bases with no gene match: 13. The germline V gene encodes CDR1 MNHEY and CDR2 SVGAGI. This chain's CDR3 is CASGVLGQGFEQYF. CDR3 DNA sequence: TGTGCCAGCGGAGTCCTAGGACAGGGTTTTGAGCAGTACTTC.

The V gene is TRBV5-1, the J gene TRBJ2-1; 10 nucleotides align to TRBD2. V shed 5 bases, J shed 3 bases, and the junction held 11 bases outside the gene matches. Germline V gene sequence: CDR1 SGHRS, CDR2 YFSETQ. The length of the CDR3 is 17 residues. Here the CDR3 reads CASSVASGGDLYNEQFF. In DNA form, the CDR3 reads TGCGCCAGCAGTGTTGCTAGCGGGGGAGACCTCTACAATGAGCAGTTCTTC.

The CDR3 loop reads CASMSAALNTEAFF. The DNA of the CDR3 is TGTGCCAGCATGAGTGCAGCGTTGAACACTGAAGCTTTCTTT. The chain has TRBV5-8 and TRBJ1-1; D gene unclear. The CDR3 loop spans 14 amino acids. CDR1 and CDR2 (germline): SGHTS, YDEGEE. Trimming pared 6 bases from V and 0 bases from J, leaving 12 bases between.

The rearrangement uses TRBV5-1 and TRBJ1-6; D is unresolved. V was pared by 0 bases and J by 0 bases, with 7 bases between. The CDR3 length is 16 residues. CDR1 and CDR2 from the germline V gene are SGHRS and YFSETQ. This CDR3 is CASSLAADSYNSPLHF. In DNA form, the CDR3 reads TGCGCCAGCAGCTTGGCTGCGGACTCCTATAATTCACCCCTCCACTTT.